This T cell receptor beta chain was sequenced in a study of CD8 T cells in ankylosing spondylitis. Study outcomes and limitations: Disease-linked clones proved CD8+ and comparatively uncommon in peripheral blood. Among TCR beta sequences, a motif of under ten highly homologous variants appeared characteristic of ankylosing spondylitis blood. Matched ankylosing spondylitis synovial fluid reportedly showed significant enrichment of disease-linked clones.

With regard to this clonotype: Its antigen is as yet unknown.

Molecular-barcoded quantitative 5'-RACE produced these TCR beta libraries. TCRdb re-called the 5' RACE reads through MiXCR, storing one row per CDR3 protein. Of 700,000 to 1,000,000 distinct CDR3 sequences listed, approximately 12% are singletons. The CDR3 extends over 17 amino acids. Losses at the gene ends were 5 bases for V and 0 bases for J; bases not matched to a gene: 4. The V gene's germline CDR1 is SGDLS and CDR2 YYNGEE. The sample taken for sequencing was blood, either unsorted or a sorted T cell fraction (not recorded which). The TCR comes from a male donor with ankylosing spondylitis. This chain joins TRBV9 and TRBJ2-6; 11 bases align to TRBD2. In nucleotides, the CDR3 is TGTGCCAGCAGTGCCGGGACTAGCGGCTCTGGGGCCAACGTCCTGACTTTC. Its translation is CASSAGTSGSGANVLTF.